This paragraph covers one T cell receptor (beta chain) sequence. Its antigen is currently unknown. Next came a second PCR, run for about 7 to 12 cycles, which used a sample-barcoded 5' primer along with a J-beta primer mix. TCRdb re-analysed the 5' RACE reads in MiXCR, keeping a single row per CDR3 protein. The data show hundreds of thousands of distinct CDR3 sequences, with about 52% seen just once and under 60% held by the top ten. Germline V CDR1 and CDR2: SGHTA, FQGTGA. The V and J ends lost 6 bases and 0 bases respectively, with 12 bases between them. This CDR3 spans 16 amino acids. This entry comes from a study of blood T cells in healthy people across ages. The study's findings and limits: Per million T cells, TCR beta diversity dropped roughly linearly as age increased. More naive CD4+ cells and higher diversity marked long-lived donors relative to aged donors.

Extractions gave at least 5 micrograms of total RNA per sample. The gene calls are TRBV7-3 and TRBJ2-6; D is unresolved. The TCR sequence derives from a man aged 55-75 years in good health. Source material: blood. The CDR3 loop reads CASRPRRTSGANVLTF. CDR3 sequence (DNA): TGTGCCAGCAGGCCTAGACGGACCTCTGGGGCCAACGTCCTGACTTTC.